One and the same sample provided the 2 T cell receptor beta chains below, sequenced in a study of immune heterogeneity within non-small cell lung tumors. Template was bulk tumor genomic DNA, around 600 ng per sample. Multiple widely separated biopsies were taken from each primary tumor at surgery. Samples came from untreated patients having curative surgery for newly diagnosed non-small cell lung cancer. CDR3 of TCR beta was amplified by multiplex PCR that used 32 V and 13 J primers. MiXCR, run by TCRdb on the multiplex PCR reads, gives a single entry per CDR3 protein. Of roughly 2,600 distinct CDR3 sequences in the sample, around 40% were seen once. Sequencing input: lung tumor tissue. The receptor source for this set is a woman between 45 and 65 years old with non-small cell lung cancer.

Here the CDR3 DNA reads TGTGCCACCTTAGGGGCCGACGGGGAGCTGTTTTTT. Its protein product is CATLGADGELFF. The chain combines TRBV24-1 with TRBJ2-2, with a weak D call TRBD1 (5 bases). Germline loops: CDR1 KGHDR, CDR2 SFDVKD. The CDR3 is 12 amino acids. V lost 9 bases to trimming and J lost 7 bases, with 11 bases between them.

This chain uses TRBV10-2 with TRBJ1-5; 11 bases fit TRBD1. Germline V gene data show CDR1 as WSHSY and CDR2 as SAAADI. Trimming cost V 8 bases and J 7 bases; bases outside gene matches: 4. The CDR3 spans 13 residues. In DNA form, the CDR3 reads TGCGCCAGCGCGGACAGGGGGCGCCAGCCCCAGCATTTT. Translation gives CASADRGRQPQHF.